These T cell receptor beta chains were read from a single sample in a study of CD8+CD57+ T cells in acquired aplastic anemia. Via MiXCR, TCRdb re-called the reads, giving one row per CDR3 protein. The sample carries over 200,000 distinct CDR3 sequences, roughly 57% recorded once. The sample consisted of sorted CD4+, CD8+, or CD8+CD57+ T cells (not recorded which) from PBMCs. The receptor set was obtained from a human donor in good health. CDR3s include the opening cysteine and the closing phenylalanine or tryptophan. Fields, in order: J gene, D gene, clone size, V gene, CDR3 DNA, CDR3 protein. A D gene is named only where the DNA matches it firmly. For some rows the clone size is stated as once, few or many, or as a class when expanded; others skip it.

TRBJ1-5 | NA | many | TRBV10-3 | TGTGCCATCAGCCCACATAATCAGCCCCAGCATTTT | CAISPHNQPQHF
TRBJ1-5 | NA | once | TRBV7-9 | TGTGCCAGCAGCTATGGCCGACCTGATCAGCCCCAGCATTTT | CASSYGRPDQPQHF
TRBJ2-3 | NA | NA | TRBV7-6 | TGTGCCAGCAGCTTACTCGGTGGACCATCCGGGGAGGCAGATACGCAGTATTTT | CASSLLGGPSGEADTQYF
TRBJ2-2 | NA | NA | TRBV11-3 | TGTGCCAGCACCCATGGCGGGGAAGCCGGGGAGCTGTTTTTT | CASTHGGEAGELFF
TRBJ1-2 | NA | many | TRBV7-3 | TGTGCCAGCAGCGAAGGTCGTATCGACAGCAACTATGGCTACACCTTC | CASSEGRIDSNYGYTF
TRBJ1-1 | NA | few | TRBV24-1 | TGTGCCACCAGTGGGGGTGACCGTGTTACTGAAGCTTTCTTT | CATSGGDRVTEAFF
TRBJ2-7 | NA | many | TRBV27 | TGTGCCAGCAGGCCAGCAATTATAACCTACGAGCAGTACTTC | CASRPAIITYEQYF
TRBJ2-7 | TRBD2 | many | TRBV4-1 | TGCGCCAGCAGCCAATATGCGGGAGGCCATAACTACGAGCAGTACTTC | CASSQYAGGHNYEQYF
TRBJ2-7 | TRBD1 | NA | TRBV19 | TGTGCCAGTAGCACACGGCGGGACAGGGCCATCGAGCAGTACTTC | CASSTRRDRAIEQYF
TRBJ2-7 | TRBD1 | NA | TRBV12-3/TRBV12-4 | TGTGCCAGCAGGGACCGGGACAGAGACGCCTACGAGCAGTACTTC | CASRDRDRDAYEQYF
TRBJ1-6 | NA | NA | TRBV20-1 | TGCAGTGCTAGAGTGGCGGTAGGGCCATCACCCCTCCACTTT | CSARVAVGPSPLHF